This T cell receptor (beta chain) was obtained from a study of monozygotic twins with inflammatory bowel disease. The authors used about 3.5 ug of total RNA per TCR library. Template-switch reactions added UMIs with a 6-nucleotide sample barcode. TCRdb re-analyzed the 5' RACE reads; it lists each CDR3 protein once, without DNA. The repertoire table contains tens of thousands of distinct CDR3 sequences. Overall study findings and caveats: Using the inverse Simpson index, IBD patients had lower TCRbeta diversity than healthy co-twins. Similarity of repertoires did not differ between concordant and discordant twins, possibly from limited power.

Of note for this clonotype: Its antigen is undetermined.

The receptor was isolated from a human donor with ulcerative colitis or Crohn's disease, or a healthy co-twin of an affected twin (not recorded which). Sequencing was done on a sample of blood.

CDR3 in amino acids: CASNLGGPYGYTF. The chain has TRBV12-3 or TRBV12-4 and TRBJ1-2. The CDR3 length is 13 residues.